The text below deals with one T cell receptor (beta chain). Authors' data handling: Nucleated cell number was recorded as an estimate derived from reference gene primer amplification. Profiled with immunoSEQ multiplex PCR; TCRdb holds only in-frame clones, not every one. V and J calls and clone size come straight from that table; D and trimming were deduced from the DNA. There are about 280,000 clones in the sample; approximately 86% occur only once, and roughly 9.1% lies in the top ten. This entry comes from a study of blood T cell repertoires in COVID-19. Study at large: Samples of COVID-19 (acute and convalescent) were obtained from the United States, Italy and Spain. PBMCs, B-cell-depleted T cells, or T cells were the source of the cDNA or gDNA that made up the material.

V was clipped by 1 base and J by 4 bases, with 14 bases between them. The CDR3 sequence is 16 residues long. Germline V gene data show CDR1 as SGHRS and CDR2 as YFSETQ. The material sequenced was peripheral blood. The chain carries TRBV5-1 and TRBJ2-2; a possible D gene is TRBD2 (6 bases). This clonotype was sampled from a man between 18 and 29 years old with active or convalescent COVID-19. The CDR3 loop reads CASSLLASVSTGELFF. The DNA for the CDR3 is TGCGCCAGCAGCTTGTTGGCTAGCGTGAGCACCGGGGAGCTGTTTTTT.